Listed below are T cell receptor beta chains from one sample, sequenced in a study of blood T cell repertoires in COVID-19. Assay: immunoSEQ multiplex PCR; the TCRdb copy retains only in-frame clones and omits some. The table includes 180,000 or so clones, roughly 79% detected once. Input material: peripheral blood. These receptors all stem from a woman aged 40 to 49 with COVID-19, enrolled during active disease. Each CDR3 is given with its conserved first and last residue. Fields, in order: V gene, D gene, J gene, CDR3 DNA, CDR3 protein. D genes are given only for firm matches.

TRBV20-1	.	TRBJ2-1	TGCAGTGCTAGTAAGACGGGAGTAGTCTACAATGAGCAGTTCTTC	CSASKTGVVYNEQFF
TRBV5-1	TRBD2	TRBJ2-3	TGCGCCAGCAGCCTAAGACTAGCGCCTAGCACAGATACGCAGTATTTT	CASSLRLAPSTDTQYF
TRBV5-1	TRBD2	TRBJ2-3	TGCGCCAGCGGACTAGCGGGAGAACCTAATACGCAGTATTTT	CASGLAGEPNTQYF
TRBV11-2	TRBD1	TRBJ2-1	TGTGCCAGCACCTTTCACCTAGGACAGGCTTCCAATGAGCAGTTCTTC	CASTFHLGQASNEQFF
TRBV29-1	.	TRBJ2-1	TGCAGCGTTGACGGGAGTGGTGAGCAGTTCTTC	CSVDGSGEQFF
TRBV7-9	TRBD2	TRBJ2-1	TGTGCCAGCAGCTCGAGCGGGAGGGCCGAAAATGAGCAGTTCTTC	CASSSSGRAENEQFF
TRBV5-1	TRBD2	TRBJ2-1	TGCGCCAGCAGCTTGTATCCAGTGACTAGCGGAAACAATGAGCAGTTCTTC	CASSLYPVTSGNNEQFF
TRBV19	TRBD1	TRBJ1-5	TGTGCCAGTAGCGGACAGGGGCCCAATCAGCCCCAGCATTTT	CASSGQGPNQPQHF
TRBV15	.	TRBJ2-2	TGTGCCACCGAGGCACCGAACACCGGGGAGCTGTTTTTT	CATEAPNTGELFF
TRBV6-5	.	TRBJ2-3	TGTGCCAGCAGTCCCAGCGGCGCTAGCACAGATACGCAGTATTTT	CASSPSGASTDTQYF
TRBV4-1	.	TRBJ2-1	TGCGCCAGCAGCCAGGCCCCGAAATACAATGAGCAGTTCTTC	CASSQAPKYNEQFF
TRBV7-8	TRBD1	TRBJ1-6	TGTGCCAGCAGCTTTACAGGGGAATCACCCCTCCACTTT	CASSFTGESPLHF
TRBV9	.	TRBJ2-3	TGTGCCAGCAGCGTAGAAGTGGGCTACACAGATACGCAGTATTTT	CASSVEVGYTDTQYF
TRBV27	TRBD2	TRBJ2-1	TGTGCCAGCAACCGCGCGCCTAGCGGGAAGCCCAATGAGCAGTTCTTC	CASNRAPSGKPNEQFF
TRBV3-1/TRBV3-2	.	TRBJ1-3	TGTGCCAGCAACGCGGGACCTAACTCTGGAAACACCATATATTTT	CASNAGPNSGNTIYF
TRBV5-1	TRBD1	TRBJ1-5	TGCGCCAGCAGCGCCGGGACAGGGAACAATCAGCCCCAGCATTTT	CASSAGTGNNQPQHF
TRBV4-1	TRBD2	TRBJ2-1	TGCGCCAGCAGCCAATCAGGGGAGTTGGTAGCGGGGGGGTTCTTC	CASSQSGELVAGGFF
TRBV9	TRBD2	TRBJ2-1	TGTGCCAGCAGCGTAGTGATGACTAGCGGCAATGAGCAGTTCTTC	CASSVVMTSGNEQFF
TRBV6-6	.	TRBJ1-5	TGTGCCAGCAGGAGGGACACTAGCAATCAGCCCCAGCATTTT	CASRRDTSNQPQHF